Presented here are 14 T cell receptor beta chains from one specimen sequenced in a study of long-term antiretroviral therapy in people with HIV. With survey level as its setting, the immunoSEQ assay was v3.0. Using immunoSEQ multiplex PCR, the repertoire was profiled, and TCRdb retains in-frame clones only, with some absent. The sample lists around 23,000 clones; 80% to 90% were seen once. The specimen comprised unsorted PBMCs, sampled 1.8 years before starting antiretroviral therapy. These receptors all stem from a man in his forties or fifties with HIV.

This clone was seen a single time. This chain joins TRBV6-1 and TRBJ2-3; 13 bases are shared with TRBD2. The V segment lost 6 bases and the J segment 7 bases; nucleotides outside the gene matches: 4. CDR1 MNHNS and CDR2 SASEGT come from the germline V gene. The CDR3 is 14 amino acids. This CDR3 is CASRLAGGLNTQYF. The CDR3 coding sequence is TGTGCCAGCAGACTAGCGGGAGGGCTGAATACGCAGTATTTT.

The sample holds one count of this clone. This rearrangement joins TRBV2 to TRBJ2-7; a weak D match, TRBD1 (5 bases). The CDR3 extends over 13 amino acids. Germline CDR1 SNHLY, CDR2 FYNNEI. Trimming removed 2 bases at V and 5 bases at J, with 10 bases between. CDR3 protein: CASSEQGLHEQYF. For the CDR3, the DNA is TGTGCCAGCAGTGAACAGGGCCTCCACGAGCAGTACTTC.

The chain combines TRBV18 with TRBJ2-5, with a weak D call TRBD2 (6 bases). Trimming took 3 bases from V and 2 from J, leaving 13 bases between them. Germline V gives CDR1 KGHSH, CDR2 LQKENI. The CDR3 is 15 residues long. CDR3 nucleotides: TGTGCCAGCTCACCCCGGGACTCCGTTCAAGAGACCCAGTACTTC. It encodes CASSPRDSVQETQYF.

The gene calls are TRBV5-1 and TRBJ1-4; D is unresolved. This CDR3 has 15 residues. The V gene's germline CDR1 is SGHRS and CDR2 YFSETQ. V gave up 4 bases and J gave up 0 bases, with 10 bases separating them. The CDR3 loop is CASSDLHATNEKLFF. CDR3 bases: TGCGCCAGCAGCGACCTACATGCAACTAATGAAAAACTGTTTTTT.

J is TRBJ2-3 and V is TRBV5-1; 8 positions match TRBD2. Germline V lookup: CDR1 SGHRS, CDR2 YFSETQ. V lost 4 bases to trimming and J lost 3 bases; unmatched junction nucleotides: 4. CDR3 length: 14 amino acids. The CDR3 sequence is CASSQSGSTDTQYF. The CDR3 coding sequence is TGCGCCAGCAGCCAGAGCGGGAGTACAGATACGCAGTATTTT.

The CDR3, as DNA: TGTGCCAGCAGCCCCCTAGCGGGAGGGACAGAGACCCAGTACTTC. Protein product: CASSPLAGGTETQYF. V gene TRBV5-4 combines with J gene TRBJ2-5, with 12 bases identical to TRBD2. The CDR3 length is 15 residues. V lost 4 bases and J lost 4; bases outside the gene matches: 5. CDR1 SGHNT and CDR2 YYREEE come from the germline V gene (reference sequence).

This clone appeared once. The DNA of the CDR3 is TGCAGCGTTGAAGGCGGGACCTACGAGCAGTACTTC. Its translation: CSVEGGTYEQYF. The chain links TRBV29-1 to TRBJ2-7; possibly TRBD2 for D (6 bases). Looked up from germline, CDR1 is SQVTM and CDR2 is ANQGSEA. The CDR3 has 12 residues. V gave up 1 base and J gave up 2 bases, with 6 bases separating them.

The chain employs TRBV5-1 and TRBJ2-3, with 7 nucleotides matching TRBD1. The junction had 8 bases not matched to a gene; V was cut back by 0 bases and J by 4 bases. This CDR3 has 16 amino acids. Germline-derived CDR1 and CDR2 are SGHRS and YFSETQ. This chain's CDR3 is CASSLGVGGVADTQYF. In nucleotides, the CDR3 is TGCGCCAGCAGCTTGGGGGTAGGGGGCGTTGCAGATACGCAGTATTTT.

This chain uses TRBV2 with TRBJ2-7; 8 nucleotides match TRBD2. CDR1 is SNHLY, CDR2 FYNNEI, per germline. V dropped 11 bases and J dropped 4; count of bases not matched to a gene: 7. This CDR3 contains 12 residues. DNA of the CDR3: TGTGCCCGCCCGGGGGGGGCTTACGAGCAGTACTTC. Translated: CARPGGAYEQYF.

The chain has TRBV5-1 and TRBJ2-1; 8 nucleotides align to TRBD1. The CDR3 extends over 14 amino acids. Germline CDR1 reads SGHRS; CDR2 reads YFSETQ. After removal of 2 bases from V and 7 bases from J, the junction contained 5 bases not matched to a gene. This CDR3 reads CASSLTGGRNEQFF. The CDR3 DNA sequence: TGCGCCAGCAGCTTAACAGGGGGAAGAAATGAGCAGTTCTTC.

This chain connects TRBV5-1 to TRBJ1-5, with D perhaps matching TRBD1 (6 bases). There are 14 residues in the CDR3. V lost 0 bases, J lost 7 bases, and 11 bases lay in between. Germline loops: CDR1 SGHRS, CDR2 YFSETQ. Here the CDR3 reads CASSLEGRGQPQHF. CDR3 nucleotide sequence: TGCGCCAGCAGCTTGGAGGGAAGGGGGCAGCCCCAGCATTTT.

The chain uses TRBV5-5 and TRBJ1-1, with TRBD1 matching over 9 bases. Germline assignment: CDR1 SGHKS and CDR2 YYEKEE (reference sequence). With 4 bases clipped from V and 3 bases from J, the junction kept 13 bases outside the gene matches. The CDR3 is 17 amino acids. CDR3 protein: CASSPLPQGAQDTEAFF. The CDR3 bases are TGTGCCAGCAGCCCTCTCCCACAGGGGGCGCAGGACACTGAAGCTTTCTTT.

V gene TRBV12-5 combines with J gene TRBJ1-1; 12 nucleotides line up with TRBD1. This CDR3 contains 13 residues. With 6 bases clipped from V and 11 bases from J, the junction kept 7 bases outside the gene matches. Germline V gives CDR1 LGHNT, CDR2 FRNRAP. As DNA, the CDR3 is TGTGCTAGTGGGTCAGGGACAGGGGGCGACGCTTTCTTT. Amino acids: CASGSGTGGDAFF.

V is TRBV29-1 and J is TRBJ2-7; 9 bases fit TRBD1. V dropped 0 bases and J dropped 2; count of bases not matched to a gene: 14. The CDR3 extends over 18 amino acids. Germline V CDR1 and CDR2: SQVTM, ANQGSEA. The CDR3 DNA sequence: TGCAGCGTTGAAGATCGGATTAAAGGACAGGGGTTCACCTACGAGCAGTACTTC. This sequence encodes CSVEDRIKGQGFTYEQYF.